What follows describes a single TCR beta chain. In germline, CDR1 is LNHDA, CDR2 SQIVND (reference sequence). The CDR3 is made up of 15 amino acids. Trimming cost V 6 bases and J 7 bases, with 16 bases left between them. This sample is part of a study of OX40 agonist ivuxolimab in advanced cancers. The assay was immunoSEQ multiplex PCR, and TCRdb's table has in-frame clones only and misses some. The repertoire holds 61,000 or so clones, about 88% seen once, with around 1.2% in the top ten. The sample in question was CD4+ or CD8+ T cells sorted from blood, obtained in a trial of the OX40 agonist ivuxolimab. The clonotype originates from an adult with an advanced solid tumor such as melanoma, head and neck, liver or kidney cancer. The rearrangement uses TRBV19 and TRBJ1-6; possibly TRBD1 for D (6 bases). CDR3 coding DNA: TGTGCCAGTAGAGAGGGGGGTCTGCTGAATTCACCCCTCCACTTT. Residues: CASREGGLLNSPLHF.